These 16 T cell receptor beta chains originate from one sample sequenced in a study of T-cell memory formation after mild COVID-19. In TCRdb, the 5' RACE reads were re-called with MiXCR into one record per CDR3 protein. The repertoire holds hundreds of thousands of distinct CDR3 sequences, with 17% as singletons. Sequencing input: PBMCs or a T cell subset sorted from them (not recorded which). The receptors come from an adult woman who had mild COVID-19 (a few samples of this study predate the infection). Cell type and time point are not known.

This rearrangement joins TRBV7-2 to TRBJ2-1, with D possibly being TRBD2 (7 bases). CDR1 and CDR2 from the germline V gene are SGHTA and FQGNSA. Trimming removed 5 bases at V and 2 bases at J, with 13 bases between. The CDR3 consists of 15 residues. The CDR3 DNA reads TGTGCCAGCAGCCCTGGGGGGGGCCCCTACAATGAGCAGTTCTTC. Translating gives CASSPGGGPYNEQFF.

This clonotype was detected only a few times. J is TRBJ2-7 and V is TRBV5-4; D is unclear. CDR3 length: 13 residues. The V gene's germline CDR1 is SGHNT and CDR2 YYREEE (reference sequence). V lost 3 bases and J 7 bases, leaving 14 bases between the germline ends. DNA of the CDR3: TGTGCCAGCAGCTCGGAGAGTGGGATTGAGCAGTACTTC. It specifies CASSSESGIEQYF. The full variable domain, in which reference TRBV5-4 and TRBJ2-7 provide the parts outside the CDR3, is ETGVTQSPTHLIKTRGQQVTLRCSSQSGHNTVSWYQQALGQGPQFIFQYYREEENGRGNFPPRFSGLQFPNYSSELNVNALELDDSALYLCASSSESGIEQYFGPGTRLTVT.

V usage is TRBV20-1 and J usage is TRBJ2-3, with a weak D call TRBD2 (5 bases). Per germline, CDR1 DFQATT and CDR2 SNEGSKA (reference sequence). Trimming removed 3 bases at V and 0 bases at J, with 16 bases between. This CDR3 is 16 amino acids long. The CDR3, as DNA: TGCAGTGCTAGGGGTTTCGGCGGGCCTAGCACAGATACGCAGTATTTT. Amino acid sequence: CSARGFGGPSTDTQYF.

The genes are TRBV20-1 and TRBJ2-7; D perhaps matches TRBD1 (5 bases). V lost 6 bases and J 6 bases, leaving 21 bases between the germline ends. The V gene's germline CDR1 is DFQATT and CDR2 SNEGSKA (reference sequence). The CDR3 totals 14 residues. CDR3 sequence reads: CSASVSAGWGEQYF. CDR3 DNA sequence: TGCAGTGCATCGGTATCGGCAGGGTGGGGCGAGCAGTACTTC.

The sample holds many counts of this clonotype. The CDR3 nucleotides read TGTGCCAGCAGTTTGTCAGGGGGCAATGGCTACACCTTC. Its translation is CASSLSGGNGYTF. The chain has TRBV12-3 or TRBV12-4 and TRBJ1-2, with 8 nucleotides matching TRBD1. V shed 3 bases, J shed 6 bases, and the junction held 3 bases outside the gene matches. This CDR3 spans 13 amino acids.

This clonotype was detected only a few times. The chain couples TRBV10-3 to TRBJ2-3, with D possibly called TRBD1 or TRBD2 (5 bases each). The CDR3 has 19 amino acids. The germline CDR1 and CDR2 sequences are ENHRY and SYGVKD. The V end was cut by 0 bases, the J end by 8 bases, with 27 bases between. The CDR3 DNA sequence: TGTGCCATCAGTGAGTCGGGCAGGGACGGTGGACACACAATGGGTACGCAGTATTTT. This sequence encodes CAISESGRDGGHTMGTQYF.

CDR3 DNA sequence: TGTGCCAGCAGGAATTATGCTAGCGGGATGACAGATACGCAGTATTTT. This encodes CASRNYASGMTDTQYF. This sequence joins TRBV7-9 and TRBJ2-3; 9 bases line up with TRBD2. V lost 6 bases, J lost 3 bases, and 10 bases stayed unmatched. The CDR3 length is 16 residues. Germline assignment: CDR1 SEHNR and CDR2 FQNEAQ (reference sequence).

The sample holds a few counts of this clonotype. The chain couples TRBV6-5 to TRBJ1-1; no clear D. The CDR3 loop spans 13 amino acids. Germline V gives CDR1 MNHEY, CDR2 SVGAGI. The V end lost 0 bases, the J end lost 4 bases, and 6 bases lay between the germline ends. CDR3 sequence reads: CASSYSEGTEAFF. In DNA, the CDR3 is TGTGCCAGCAGTTACTCTGAGGGCACTGAAGCTTTCTTT.

The chain couples TRBV5-1 to TRBJ2-7; 7 bases map to TRBD1. After removal of 0 bases from V and 3 bases from J, the junction contained 6 bases not matched to a gene. This CDR3 is built from 15 residues. CDR1 is SGHRS and CDR2 is YFSETQ in the germline V gene. The CDR3 nucleotides are TGCGCCAGCAGCTTGGTAACAGGGGTGCGCTACGAGCAGTACTTC. Translating gives CASSLVTGVRYEQYF.

This clonotype has more than one count but fewer than ten. J is TRBJ2-5 and V is TRBV9; D perhaps matches TRBD2 (5 bases). Germline CDR1 reads SGDLS; CDR2 reads YYNGEE. CDR3 length: 15 amino acids. The germline V and J ends were trimmed by 0 bases and 1 base, with 10 bases remaining between them. The CDR3 region is CASSVESGSQETQYF. The CDR3 DNA sequence: TGTGCCAGCAGCGTAGAATCGGGGTCCCAAGAGACCCAGTACTTC.

This clonotype has just a few counts. The rearrangement uses TRBV20-1 and TRBJ2-1; 9 bases map to TRBD2. V dropped 5 bases and J dropped 0; count of bases not matched to a gene: 5. Germline V gene lookup returns CDR1 DFQATT and CDR2 SNEGSKA (reference sequence). CDR3 length equals 15 residues. This CDR3 reads CSAETAGGSYNEQFF. The CDR3 region has the DNA TGCAGTGCTGAAACAGCGGGGGGCTCCTACAATGAGCAGTTCTTC.

V usage is TRBV12-3 or TRBV12-4 and J usage is TRBJ1-1; D gene uncertain. This CDR3 is built from 15 residues. Trimming took off 1 base at V and 2 bases at J, with 11 bases between the two ends. DNA of the CDR3: TGTGCCAGCAGTTTAGGGAGCTACGGCAACACTGAAGCTTTCTTT. It codes for CASSLGSYGNTEAFF.

This clonotype has a handful of counts. The rearrangement links TRBV21-1 to TRBJ2-5. TRBV21-1 is a pseudogene locus. The CDR3 extends over 14 amino acids. This CDR3 is CASSKAGFLETQYF. The CDR3 DNA follows: TGTGCCAGCAGCAAAGCGGGCTTCCTAGAGACCCAGTACTTC.

This clonotype appeared a few times. V gene TRBV30 combines with J gene TRBJ2-1; 11 positions agree with TRBD2. The CDR3 sequence is 15 residues long. V dropped 8 bases and J dropped 3; count of bases not matched to a gene: 9. Germline-derived CDR1 and CDR2 are GTSNPN and SVGIG (reference sequence). This chain's CDR3 is CARSSGGRDYNEQFF. CDR3 coding DNA: TGTGCCCGATCTAGCGGGGGGCGAGACTACAATGAGCAGTTCTTC.

This clonotype was seen a handful of times. V and J are TRBV2 and TRBJ2-4, with D possibly TRBD2 on 6 matching bases. This CDR3 has 15 residues. In germline, CDR1 is SNHLY, CDR2 FYNNEI. The germline V and J ends were trimmed by 4 bases and 0 bases, with 10 bases remaining between them. The CDR3 DNA follows: TGTGCCAGCAGTGCTCAGGGACTAGCCAAAAACATTCAGTACTTC. Its translation is CASSAQGLAKNIQYF.

The chain has TRBV7-2 and TRBJ1-3, with 7 positions matching TRBD1. V lost 5 bases, J lost 0 bases, and 7 bases stayed unmatched. The germline CDR1 and CDR2 sequences are SGHTA and FQGNSA. The CDR3 is 16 amino acids. CDR3 sequence: CASSVRGQISGNTIYF. The CDR3 bases are TGTGCCAGCAGCGTTAGGGGGCAGATCTCTGGAAACACCATATATTTT.